The next 18 T cell receptor beta chains were all read from a single sample in a study of early T cells in non-severe SARS-CoV-2 infection. TCRdb re-derived calls from the 5' RACE reads in MiXCR, one entry per CDR3 protein. The sample lists fewer than 40,000 distinct CDR3 sequences; under 8% were seen once. Material: whole blood. The source of these receptors is an adult who was a healthcare worker with PCR-confirmed SARS-CoV-2 infection or an uninfected control (not recorded which).

This clonotype was recorded at least ten times. CDR3 nucleotides: TGTGCCAGCAGCTTCGGTTCTTACGCAGGGGGCGAGACCCAGTACTTC. Its protein is CASSFGSYAGGETQYF. This chain joins TRBV7-9 and TRBJ2-5, with 8 bases that match TRBD1. From germline, CDR1 is SEHNR and CDR2 FQNEAQ (reference sequence). Trimming cost V 3 bases and J 5 bases; bases outside gene matches: 11. The CDR3 totals 16 residues.

The V and J genes are TRBV7-2 and TRBJ2-7, with D tentatively TRBD1 (6 bases). Trimming stripped 0 bases from V and 0 bases from J, with 21 bases between. The V gene's germline CDR1 is SGHTA and CDR2 FQGNSA. The CDR3 totals 19 residues. The CDR3 region is CASSLAAAGDHRSSYEQYF. In DNA form, the CDR3 reads TGTGCCAGCAGCTTAGCGGCGGCAGGGGACCACCGAAGCTCCTACGAGCAGTACTTC.

This clonotype was observed many times. This chain joins TRBV29-1 and TRBJ2-1; D gene unclear. The CDR3 has 12 residues. Trimming took 7 bases from V and 10 from J, leaving 17 bases between them. Germline lookup yields CDR1 SQVTM and CDR2 ANQGSEA. The CDR3 DNA sequence: TGCAGCGACAACTCGGTTTCACAAGAGCAGTTCTTC. Amino acid sequence: CSDNSVSQEQFF.

This clonotype appeared many times. The chain is built from TRBV10-1 and TRBJ2-3; weak D call: TRBD2 (5 bases). V dropped 0 bases and J dropped 4 bases, with 5 bases sitting between them. The length of the CDR3 is 13 residues. Germline V gene sequence: CDR1 WNHNN, CDR2 SYGVQD (reference sequence). DNA of the CDR3: TGCGCCAGCAGTGAGTCTAGCGCAGATACGCAGTATTTT. Amino acids: CASSESSADTQYF.

This clonotype was recorded many times. The chain has TRBV18 and TRBJ2-1; possible D gene TRBD2, 6 bases. The CDR3 is made up of 14 amino acids. Germline assignment: CDR1 KGHSH and CDR2 LQKENI. V lost 3 bases and J 7 bases, leaving 13 bases between the germline ends. In nucleotides, the CDR3 is TGTGCCAGCTCACCCGGGGACTGGCATAATGAGCAGTTCTTC. Translation: CASSPGDWHNEQFF.

Many counts were recorded for this clonotype. The chain uses TRBV20-1 and TRBJ2-2; 13 nucleotides align to TRBD2. Germline-derived CDR1 and CDR2 are DFQATT and SNEGSKA (reference sequence). The CDR3 runs 15 residues. The V and J ends lost 6 bases and 5 bases, in that order; junction bases with no gene match: 6. In DNA, the CDR3 is TGCAGTGCGAGACTAGCGGGAGGTTCGACCGGGGAGCTGTTTTTT. Translating it yields CSARLAGGSTGELFF.

V gene TRBV11-2 combines with J gene TRBJ2-7, with 13 bases that match TRBD2. There are 16 residues in the CDR3. CDR1 and CDR2 (germline): SGHAT, FQNNGV. After removal of 1 base from V and 4 bases from J, the junction contained 4 bases not matched to a gene. The CDR3: CASSLGRTSGRYEQYF. CDR3 nucleotides: TGTGCCAGCAGCTTAGGCCGGACTAGCGGGAGATACGAGCAGTACTTC.

There are many counts of this clonotype. CDR3 loop: CASSGEITDTQYF. CDR3 in DNA: TGTGCCAGCAGTGGGGAGATCACAGATACGCAGTATTTT. The J gene is TRBJ2-3, the V gene TRBV2; maybe TRBD2 (5 bases). The CDR3 is 13 residues long. The germline CDR1 and CDR2 sequences are SNHLY and FYNNEI. Trimming took 4 bases from V and 2 from J, leaving 7 bases between them.

This chain's CDR3 is CSAREVASYEQYF. The CDR3 DNA sequence: TGCAGTGCTAGAGAAGTTGCTTCCTACGAGCAGTACTTC. The chain joins TRBV20-1 to TRBJ2-7; D gene ambiguous. This CDR3 comprises 13 residues. The V end was cut by 0 bases, the J end by 1 base, with 7 bases between. Germline V gene sequence: CDR1 DFQATT, CDR2 SNEGSKA (reference sequence).

This clonotype qualifies as medium-sized. This chain uses TRBV20-1 with TRBJ2-1; D remains ambiguous. Germline V gene sequence: CDR1 DFQATT, CDR2 SNEGSKA (reference sequence). The length of the CDR3 is 14 residues. V was shortened by 1 base and J by 1 base, with 8 bases between the two germline ends. CDR3 nucleotides: TGCAGTGCTAGAGTCTGGCGGTCCTACAATGAGCAGTTCTTC. This codes for CSARVWRSYNEQFF.

Ten or more counts support this clonotype. The chain joins TRBV13 to TRBJ2-1; D is perhaps TRBD2 (6 bases). This CDR3 contains 16 residues. The germline V and J ends were trimmed by 5 bases and 1 base, with 15 bases remaining between them. CDR1 is PRHDT, CDR2 FYEKMQ, per germline (reference sequence). CDR3 sequence (DNA): TGTGCCAGCAGCGACCCGAGACTAGATTCCTACAATGAGCAGTTCTTC. Its protein product is CASSDPRLDSYNEQFF.

This clonotype has a count of ten or more. The chain uses TRBV19 and TRBJ2-1, with TRBD2 matching over 7 bases. Per germline, CDR1 LNHDA and CDR2 SQIVND (reference sequence). The CDR3 consists of 15 residues. The V and J ends lost 3 bases and 5 bases, in that order; junction bases with no gene match: 7. The CDR3 region has the DNA TGTGCCAGTAGTATGAGGGACTACCCCCACAATGAGCAGTTCTTC. This sequence encodes CASSMRDYPHNEQFF. The full variable domain, completed using reference TRBV19 and TRBJ2-1, is DGGITQSPKYLFRKEGQNVTLSCEQNLNHDAMYWYRQDPGQGLRLIYYSQIVNDFQKGDIAEGYSVSREKKESFPLTVTSAQKNPTAFYLCASSMRDYPHNEQFFGPGTRLTVL.

The chain joins TRBV4-3 to TRBJ2-5; D uncertain. V was pared by 1 base and J by 10 bases, with 16 bases between. This CDR3 is built from 14 residues. Germline V gene sequence: CDR1 LGHNA, CDR2 YSLEER. The CDR3 coding sequence is TGCGCCAGCAGCCAAGGTGGCAGGCGGACCGGCCAGTACTTC. This codes for CASSQGGRRTGQYF.

There are a few counts of this clonotype. The rearrangement uses TRBV3-1 and TRBJ1-2; TRBD1 might be the D (5 bases). V was pared by 3 bases and J by 7 bases, with 21 bases between. CDR1 LGHDT and CDR2 YNNKEL come from the germline V gene (reference sequence). The CDR3 covers 16 residues. DNA of the CDR3: TGTGCCAGCAGCCAGGGGGACCGCCCAAATCCGGGTGGCTACACCTTC. Its protein product is CASSQGDRPNPGGYTF.

This clonotype was seen many times. The rearrangement links TRBV12-3 or TRBV12-4 to TRBJ2-7; D is unclear. The CDR3 spans 13 residues. V was pared by 1 base and J by 5 bases, with 9 bases between. CDR3 nucleotides: TGTGCCAGCAGTTTAGGGGCCTCTGACGAGCAGTACTTC. Amino acids: CASSLGASDEQYF.

This clonotype was counted ten times or more. The genes are TRBV9 and TRBJ2-7; 9 positions match TRBD2. V lost 0 bases and J lost 2; bases outside the gene matches: 6. The CDR3 covers 16 residues. Germline V gene data show CDR1 as SGDLS and CDR2 as YYNGEE. The CDR3 sequence: CASSVDPLAGTYEQYF. CDR3 in DNA: TGTGCCAGCAGCGTAGATCCCCTAGCGGGGACCTACGAGCAGTACTTC. Supplemented by reference TRBV9 and TRBJ2-7, the full variable domain reads DSGVTQTPKHLITATGQRVTLRCSPRSGDLSVYWYQQSLDQGLQFLIQYYNGEERAKGNILERFSAQQFPDLHSELNLSSLELGDSALYFCASSVDPLAGTYEQYFGPGTRLTVT.

The chain recombines TRBV5-1 with TRBJ2-1; 10 bases are a match to TRBD2. The trim removed 4 bases at V and 0 bases at J, leaving 10 bases unmatched. Looked up from germline, CDR1 is SGHRS and CDR2 is YFSETQ. The CDR3 spans 18 residues. The CDR3, as DNA: TGCGCCAGCAGCCCCTCCTTGGCTAGCGGGAGCTCCTACAATGAGCAGTTCTTC. Translating gives CASSPSLASGSSYNEQFF. Based on the CDR3 plus reference TRBV5-1 and TRBJ2-1, the full variable domain is KAGVTQTPRYLIKTRGQQVTLSCSPISGHRSVSWYQQTPGQGLQFLFEYFSETQRNKGNFPGRFSGRQFSNSRSEMNVSTLELGDSALYLCASSPSLASGSSYNEQFFGPGTRLTVL.

This rearrangement joins TRBV28 to TRBJ2-7; possibly TRBD1 or TRBD2 for D (6 bases each). CDR1 is MDHEN and CDR2 is SYDVKM in the germline V gene. The CDR3 consists of 14 residues. The V end was cut by 3 bases, the J end by 4 bases, with 13 bases between. CDR3: CASSFPGAGYEQYF. For the CDR3, the DNA is TGTGCCAGCAGTTTCCCGGGGGCCGGATACGAGCAGTACTTC. Full variable domain (missing parts from reference TRBV28 and TRBJ2-7): DVKVTQSSRYLVKRTGEKVFLECVQDMDHENMFWYRQDPGLGLRLIYFSYDVKMKEKGDIPEGYSVSREKKERFSLILESASTNQTSMYLCASSFPGAGYEQYFGPGTRLTVT.